One sample yielded the 3 T cell receptor beta chains listed below, sequenced in a study of blood T cell repertoires in COVID-19 (dated by TCRdb to 2019 to 2021). Receptors were amplified or captured by the immunoSEQ multiplex PCR assay. The clones in this table, taken by TCRdb from immuneACCESS, are in-frame only. Not every clone is retained; where verified, under half of the shortfall comes from an unresolved V gene, and the cause of the rest is unknown. This sample lists about 130,000 clones; 80% to 90% were detected once. Clones ranked in the top ten supply 9.5% to 15% of the sample. Specimen: peripheral blood. Receptors originate from a human donor in a cohort sampled during active COVID-19.

The chain recombines TRBV6-5 with TRBJ1-4, with D hard to call. The germline V gene has CDR1 MNHEY and CDR2 SVGAGI. The CDR3 runs 15 residues. V dropped 6 bases and J dropped 8 bases, with 19 bases sitting between them. The CDR3 DNA sequence: TGTGCCAGCAGCCAGACCTGGCGGGGAGGGGAAAAACTGTTTTTT. Translated: CASSQTWRGGEKLFF.

The chain recombines TRBV7-2 with TRBJ2-3; a weak D match, TRBD1 (6 bases). Trimming stripped 4 bases from V and 0 bases from J, with 11 bases between. Germline V CDR1 and CDR2: SGHTA, FQGNSA. This CDR3 is built from 15 residues. CDR3 amino acids: CASSSGHLSTDTQYF. The CDR3 DNA reads TGTGCCAGCAGCTCGGGACACCTTAGCACAGATACGCAGTATTTT.

This clone was seen only a few times. The chain carries TRBV14 and TRBJ1-3; D is ambiguous. Germline CDR1 reads SGHDN; CDR2 reads FVKESK. V was trimmed by 1 base and J by 7 bases, leaving 5 bases between them. The CDR3 loop spans 12 amino acids. CDR3 protein: CASSQVPNTIYF. CDR3 nucleotide sequence: TGTGCCAGCAGCCAAGTTCCGAACACCATATATTTT.